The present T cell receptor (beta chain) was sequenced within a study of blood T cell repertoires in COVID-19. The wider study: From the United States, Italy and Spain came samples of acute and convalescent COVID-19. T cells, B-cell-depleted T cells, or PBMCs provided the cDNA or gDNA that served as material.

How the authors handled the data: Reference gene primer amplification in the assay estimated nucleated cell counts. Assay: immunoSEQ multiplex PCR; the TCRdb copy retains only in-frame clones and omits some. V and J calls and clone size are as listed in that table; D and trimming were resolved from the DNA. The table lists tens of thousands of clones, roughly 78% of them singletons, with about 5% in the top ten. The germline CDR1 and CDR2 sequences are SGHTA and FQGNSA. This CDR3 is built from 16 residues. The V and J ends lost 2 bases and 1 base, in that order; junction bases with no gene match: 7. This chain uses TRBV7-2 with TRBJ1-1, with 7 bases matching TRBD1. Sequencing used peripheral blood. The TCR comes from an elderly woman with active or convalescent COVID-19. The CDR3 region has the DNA TGTGCCAGCAGCTTAACCGGAGGACAGGCGAACACTGAAGCTTTCTTT. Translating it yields CASSLTGGQANTEAFF.